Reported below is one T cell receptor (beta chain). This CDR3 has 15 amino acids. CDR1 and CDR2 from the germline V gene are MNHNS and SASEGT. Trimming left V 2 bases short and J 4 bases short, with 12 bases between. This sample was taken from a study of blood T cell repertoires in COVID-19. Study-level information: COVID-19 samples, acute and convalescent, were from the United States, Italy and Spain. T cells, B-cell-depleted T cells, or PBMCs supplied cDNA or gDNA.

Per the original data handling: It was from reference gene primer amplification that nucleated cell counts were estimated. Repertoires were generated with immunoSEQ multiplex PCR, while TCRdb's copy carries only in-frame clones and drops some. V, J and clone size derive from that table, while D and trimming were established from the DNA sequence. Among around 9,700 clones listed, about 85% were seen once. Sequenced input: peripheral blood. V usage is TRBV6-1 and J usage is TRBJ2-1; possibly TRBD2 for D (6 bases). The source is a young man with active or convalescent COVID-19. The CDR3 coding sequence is TGTGCCAGCAGTGAATTCCCGGGGGAGTACAATGAGCAGTTCTTC. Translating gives CASSEFPGEYNEQFF.